One T cell receptor beta chain is described in this entry. Its antigen is still unknown. Per-base qualities were not stored, and no clone one base away is much larger. The record originates from a study of T cell changes during pregnancy in multiple sclerosis (dated by TCRdb to between 2019 and 2020). Study-wide context: The study looked at changes in the T cell repertoire across pregnancy in women with multiple sclerosis.

The junction shows trimming of 0 bases on V and 3 bases on J, and the gene matches do not reach 8 bases of it. The germline V gene sets CDR1 to MDHEN and CDR2 to SYDVKM. The CDR3 runs 18 residues from the cysteine to the phenylalanine. Only CDR3 DNA is held: 54 bases, read in frame from base 1. Library construction relied on the immunoSEQ multiplex PCR assay. TCRdb obtained this table from immuneACCESS and retained in-frame rearrangements with V and J assigned. These tables miss some clones; where compared with another copy, unresolved V genes account for less than half of the shortfall, and the remainder is unexplained. This sample holds some 120,000 clones; more than 85% were observed only once. The leading ten clones occupy less than 2% of the sample.

The chain is assembled from TRBV28 and TRBJ1-5; 10 middle bases align to TRBD1. The sequence derives from a female donor with multiple sclerosis, enrolled in a pregnancy study. The sample here was peripheral blood, taken in the third trimester of pregnancy. The CDR3 has the sequence CASSLWWDRGRVNQPQHF. The DNA is TGTGCCAGCAGTTTATGGTGGGACAGGGGAAGGGTCAATCAGCCCCAGCATTTT.